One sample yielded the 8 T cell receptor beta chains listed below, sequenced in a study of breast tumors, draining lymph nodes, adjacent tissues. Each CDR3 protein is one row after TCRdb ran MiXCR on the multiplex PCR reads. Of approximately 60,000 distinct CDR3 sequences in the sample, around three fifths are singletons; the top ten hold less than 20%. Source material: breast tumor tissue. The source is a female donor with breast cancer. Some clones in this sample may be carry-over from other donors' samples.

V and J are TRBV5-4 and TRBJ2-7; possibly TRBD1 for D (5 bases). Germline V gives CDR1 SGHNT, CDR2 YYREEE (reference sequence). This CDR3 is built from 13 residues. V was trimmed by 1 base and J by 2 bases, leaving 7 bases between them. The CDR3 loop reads CASSLPGPYEQYF. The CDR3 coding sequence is TGTGCCAGCAGCTTGCCAGGGCCCTACGAGCAGTACTTC.

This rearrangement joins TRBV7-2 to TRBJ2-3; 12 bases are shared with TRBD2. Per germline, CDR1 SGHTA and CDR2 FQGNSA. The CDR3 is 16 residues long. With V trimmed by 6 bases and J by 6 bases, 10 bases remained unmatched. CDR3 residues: CASSPRLAGAYDTQYF. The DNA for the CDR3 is TGTGCCAGCAGTCCTCGACTAGCGGGGGCGTACGATACGCAGTATTTT.

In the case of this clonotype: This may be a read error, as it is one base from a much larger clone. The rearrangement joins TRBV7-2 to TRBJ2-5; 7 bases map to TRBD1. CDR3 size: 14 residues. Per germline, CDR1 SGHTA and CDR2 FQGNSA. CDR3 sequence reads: CASSYATGQEAQYF. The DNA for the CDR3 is TGTGCCAGCAGCTACGCGACAGGGCAAGAGGCCCAGTACTTC.

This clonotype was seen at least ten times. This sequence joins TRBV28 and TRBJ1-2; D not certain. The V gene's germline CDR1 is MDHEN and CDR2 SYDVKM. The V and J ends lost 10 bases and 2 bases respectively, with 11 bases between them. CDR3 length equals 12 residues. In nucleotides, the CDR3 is TGTGCCACCCTCTACGGGAACTATGGCTACACCTTC. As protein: CATLYGNYGYTF.

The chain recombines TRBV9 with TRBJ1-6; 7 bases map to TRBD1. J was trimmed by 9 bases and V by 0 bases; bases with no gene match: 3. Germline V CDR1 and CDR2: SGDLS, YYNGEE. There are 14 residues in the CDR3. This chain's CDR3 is CASSVAGTASPLHF. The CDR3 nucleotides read TGTGCCAGCAGCGTAGCCGGGACAGCTTCACCCCTCCACTTT.

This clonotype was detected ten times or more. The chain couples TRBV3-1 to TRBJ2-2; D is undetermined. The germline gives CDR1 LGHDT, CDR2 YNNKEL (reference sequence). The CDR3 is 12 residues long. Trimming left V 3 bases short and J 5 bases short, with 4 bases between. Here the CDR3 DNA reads TGTGCCAGCAGCCACTGGACCGGGGAGCTGTTTTTT. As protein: CASSHWTGELFF.

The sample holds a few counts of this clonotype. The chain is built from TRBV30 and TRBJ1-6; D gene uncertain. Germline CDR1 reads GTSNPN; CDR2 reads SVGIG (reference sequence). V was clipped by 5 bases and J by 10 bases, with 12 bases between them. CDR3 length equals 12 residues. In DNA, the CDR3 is TGTGCCTGGGACTCTCCGATCTCACCCCTCCACTTT. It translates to CAWDSPISPLHF.

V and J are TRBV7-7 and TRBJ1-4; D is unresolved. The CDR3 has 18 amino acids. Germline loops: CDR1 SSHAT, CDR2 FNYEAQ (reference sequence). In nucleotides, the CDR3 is TGTGCTAACCTATTCCGGGGAACAGAAAGTCCAACTAATGAAAAACTGTTTTTT. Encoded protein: CANLFRGTESPTNEKLFF.